This T cell receptor beta chain emerged from a study of regulatory T cells in long-lasting Graves disease. Study-level findings and limits: Persistent patients shared 2,741 public clonotypes among themselves. Newly diagnosed patients shared fewer, at about a thousand.

Arm-PCR with iRepertoire HTBI primers amplified the CDR3 regions for these TCR beta libraries. MiXCR was run by TCRdb on the multiplex PCR reads, yielding one entry per CDR3 protein. The sample consists of hundreds of thousands of distinct CDR3 sequences, 15% to 20% of them appearing once. The CDR3 is 14 amino acids. Trimming shortened V by 6 bases and J by 2 bases, and 13 bases separated the two germline ends. The germline V gene encodes CDR1 DFQATT and CDR2 SNEGSKA (reference sequence). Time point of the sample: newly diagnosed GD, antithyroid drugs for less than 3 months. Preparation of the TCR library used RNA extracted from PBMCs. About this clonotype itself: The antigen remains unidentified.

This same sample was also part of a study on T cells in Graves' hyperthyroidism and ophthalmopathy. That publication notes: Graves' hyperthyroidism without ophthalmopathy progression within 18 months was termed stable. The study enrolled patients aged 18 to 65 with newly diagnosed hyperthyroidism of under 2 months' duration. A set of HTBI primers served as the primers for a first-round RT-PCR of the TCR CDR3.

The sequence was collected from a woman in her twenties or thirties with Graves disease. The rearrangement links TRBV20-1 to TRBJ2-2; D is undetermined. Sequenced here: peripheral blood mononuclear cells (PBMCs), sampled at new diagnosis, from a patient treated with antithyroid drugs. The CDR3 spells CSASLGINTGELFF. The CDR3 DNA reads as TGCAGTGCCTCCCTAGGGATTAACACCGGGGAGCTGTTTTTT.